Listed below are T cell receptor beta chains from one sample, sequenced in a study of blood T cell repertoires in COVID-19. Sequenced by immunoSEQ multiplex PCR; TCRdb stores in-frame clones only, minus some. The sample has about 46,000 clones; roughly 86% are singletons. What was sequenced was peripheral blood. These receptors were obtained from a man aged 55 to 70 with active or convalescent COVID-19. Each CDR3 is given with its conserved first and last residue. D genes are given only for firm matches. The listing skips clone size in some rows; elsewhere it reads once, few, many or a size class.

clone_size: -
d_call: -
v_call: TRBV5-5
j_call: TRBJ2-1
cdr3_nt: TGTGCCAGCAGCCCCCCGACACGTTTTTGGGATGAGCAGTTCTTC
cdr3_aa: CASSPPTRFWDEQFF

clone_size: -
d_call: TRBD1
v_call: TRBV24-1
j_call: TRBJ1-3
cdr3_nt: TGTGCCACCAGTGATACGGGACAGGGCCGTGGAAACACCATATATTTT
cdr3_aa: CATSDTGQGRGNTIYF

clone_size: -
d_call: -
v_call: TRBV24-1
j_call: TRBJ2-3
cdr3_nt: TGTGCCACCAGTGATCCTTCTCCGGGGACAAGGGGCACAGATACGCAGTATTTT
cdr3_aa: CATSDPSPGTRGTDTQYF

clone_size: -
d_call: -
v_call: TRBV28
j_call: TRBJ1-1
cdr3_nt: TGTGCCAGCAGGAGACAGCGTTCCTTAGCTTTCTTT
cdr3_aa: CASRRQRSLAFF

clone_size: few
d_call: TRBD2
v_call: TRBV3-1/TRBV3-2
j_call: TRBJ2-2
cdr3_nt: TGTGCCAGCAGCCTAGGTGGCGGGGGGTCCGGGGAGCTGTTTTTT
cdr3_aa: CASSLGGGGSGELFF

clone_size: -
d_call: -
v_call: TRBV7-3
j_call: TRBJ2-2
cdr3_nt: TGTGCCAGCAGCTATCGGGGAGCCGGGGAGCTGTTTTTT
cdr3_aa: CASSYRGAGELFF

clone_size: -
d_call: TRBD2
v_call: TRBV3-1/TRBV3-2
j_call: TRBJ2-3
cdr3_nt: TGTGCCAGCAGCCGCCGACTAGCGGGGGAGTCAGATACGCAGTATTTT
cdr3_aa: CASSRRLAGESDTQYF

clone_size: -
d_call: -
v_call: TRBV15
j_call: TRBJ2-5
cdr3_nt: TGTGCCACCAGCAGAGATCCACTCCAAATAAACTTC
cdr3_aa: CATSRDPLQINF

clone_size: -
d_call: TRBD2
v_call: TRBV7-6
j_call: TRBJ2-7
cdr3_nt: TGTGCCAGCAGCTTAGCCCCCCGTACTAGCGGGGGGGAGCAGTACTTC
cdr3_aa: CASSLAPRTSGGEQYF

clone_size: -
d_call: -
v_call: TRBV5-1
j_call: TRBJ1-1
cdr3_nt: TGCGCCAGCAGCTTGAACTTTCGCACGGGGAACACTGAAGCTTTCTTT
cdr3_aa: CASSLNFRTGNTEAFF

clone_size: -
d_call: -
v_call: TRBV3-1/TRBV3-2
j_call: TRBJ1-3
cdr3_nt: TGTGCCAGCAGCCAAGGAGGTGGAAACACCATATATTTT
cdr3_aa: CASSQGGGNTIYF

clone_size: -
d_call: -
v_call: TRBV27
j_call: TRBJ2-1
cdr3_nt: TGTGCCAGCAGTGAACCTGGGACTTTAACCAATGAGCAGTTCTTC
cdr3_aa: CASSEPGTLTNEQFF

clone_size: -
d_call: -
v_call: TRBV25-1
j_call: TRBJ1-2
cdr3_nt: TGTGCCAGCAGTGAATCTGGGGGCTGGGGCTACACCTTC
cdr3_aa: CASSESGGWGYTF

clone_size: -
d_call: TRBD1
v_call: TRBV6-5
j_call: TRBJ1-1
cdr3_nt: TGTGCCAGCAGTTCCACCGGGGACAGGGACACTGAAGCTTTCTTT
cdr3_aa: CASSSTGDRDTEAFF

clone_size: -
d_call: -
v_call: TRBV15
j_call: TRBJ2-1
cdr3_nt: TGTGCCACCAGCAGAGATGGTTTACGGGTTGAGCAGTTCTTC
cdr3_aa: CATSRDGLRVEQFF

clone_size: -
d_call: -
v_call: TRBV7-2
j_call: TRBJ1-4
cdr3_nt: TGTGCCAGCAGCTCCCCACGGACAGTTAATGAAAAACTGTTTTTT
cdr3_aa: CASSSPRTVNEKLFF

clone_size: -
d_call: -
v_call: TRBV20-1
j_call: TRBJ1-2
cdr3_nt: TGCAGTGCTAGAGTAGGGGATGGCTACACCTTC
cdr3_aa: CSARVGDGYTF

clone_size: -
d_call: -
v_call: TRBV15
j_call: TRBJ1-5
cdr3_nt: TGTGCCACCAGCCAGGACCCCAGGGGTCAGCCCCAGCATTTT
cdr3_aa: CATSQDPRGQPQHF

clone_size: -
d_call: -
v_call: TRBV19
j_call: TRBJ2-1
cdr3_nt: TGTGCCAGTACCCCCAATGGGGAGTTCTACAATGAGCAGTTCTTC
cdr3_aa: CASTPNGEFYNEQFF

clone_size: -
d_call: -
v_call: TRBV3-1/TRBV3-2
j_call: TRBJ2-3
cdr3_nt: TGTGCCAGCAGCCAACCGGTATCAGATACGCAGTATTTT
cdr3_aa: CASSQPVSDTQYF

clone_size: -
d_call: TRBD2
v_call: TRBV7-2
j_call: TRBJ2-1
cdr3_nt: TGTGCCAGCAGCTTCTTAAGCGGGGGGCTCGCGCACCAGGAGCAGTTCTTC
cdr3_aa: CASSFLSGGLAHQEQFF

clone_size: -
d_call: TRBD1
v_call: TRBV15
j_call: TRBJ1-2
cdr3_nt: TGTGCCACCAGCAGGGAGACAGGGCTAGGTGGCTACACCTTC
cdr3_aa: CATSRETGLGGYTF

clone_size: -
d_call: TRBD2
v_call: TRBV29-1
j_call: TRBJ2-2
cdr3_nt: TGCAGCGTGGCGGGACTAGCGGGGGGGATTAGCGGGGAGCTGTTTTTT
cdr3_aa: CSVAGLAGGISGELFF

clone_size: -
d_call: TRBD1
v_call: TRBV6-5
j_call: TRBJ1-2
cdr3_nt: TGTGCCAGCAGTTATTCGACAGGGTACTATGGCTACACCTTC
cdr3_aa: CASSYSTGYYGYTF

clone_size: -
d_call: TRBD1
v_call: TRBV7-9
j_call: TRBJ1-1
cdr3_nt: TGTGCCAGCAGCGCCTGGGACAGGCAAAACACTGAAGCTTTCTTT
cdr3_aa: CASSAWDRQNTEAFF

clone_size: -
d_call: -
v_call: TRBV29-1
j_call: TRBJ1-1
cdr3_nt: TGCAGCGTTTTTTCATTTGGTGTGGGCATTGTCTCGAACACTGAAGCTTTCTTT
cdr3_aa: CSVFSFGVGIVSNTEAFF

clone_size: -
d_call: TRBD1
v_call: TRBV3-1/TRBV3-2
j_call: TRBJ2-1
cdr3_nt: TGTGCCAGCAGCCAAACCGGGACAGGGGGCCGGGAGCAGTTCTTC
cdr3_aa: CASSQTGTGGREQFF

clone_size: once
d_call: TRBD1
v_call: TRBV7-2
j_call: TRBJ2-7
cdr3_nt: TGTGCCAGCAGCCCGTCGACAGGGTACTCCTACGAGCAGTACTTC
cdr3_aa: CASSPSTGYSYEQYF

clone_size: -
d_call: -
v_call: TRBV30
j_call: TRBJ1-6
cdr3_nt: TGTGCCTGGAGTCCTACAGGGCCCTATTCACCCCTCCACTTT
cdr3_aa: CAWSPTGPYSPLHF

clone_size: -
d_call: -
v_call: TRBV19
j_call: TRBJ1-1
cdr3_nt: TGTGCCAGTAGCAGGAGGGGCATGAACACTGAAGCTTTCTTT
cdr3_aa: CASSRRGMNTEAFF

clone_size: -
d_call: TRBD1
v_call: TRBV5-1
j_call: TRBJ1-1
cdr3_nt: TGCGCCAGCAGCTTTCCGGGACAGATGAACACTGAAGCTTTCTTT
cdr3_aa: CASSFPGQMNTEAFF

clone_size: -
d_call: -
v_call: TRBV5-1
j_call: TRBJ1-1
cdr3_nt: TGCGCCAGCAGGACCAGAGGAGACACTGAAGCTTTCTTT
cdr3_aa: CASRTRGDTEAFF

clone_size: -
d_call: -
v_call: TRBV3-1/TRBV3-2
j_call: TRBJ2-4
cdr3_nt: TGTGCCAGCAGCCAAGATGTTATGTGGGGGGGCCAAAACATTCAGTACTTC
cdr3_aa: CASSQDVMWGGQNIQYF

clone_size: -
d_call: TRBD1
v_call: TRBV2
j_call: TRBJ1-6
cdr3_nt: TGTGCCAGCAGGAACACAGGGGGTGAATCACCCCTCCACTTT
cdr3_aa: CASRNTGGESPLHF

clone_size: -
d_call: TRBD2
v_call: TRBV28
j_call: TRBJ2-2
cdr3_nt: TGTGCCAGCATGGTCCGGGGAGGGAAGCTGTTTTTT
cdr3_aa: CASMVRGGKLFF

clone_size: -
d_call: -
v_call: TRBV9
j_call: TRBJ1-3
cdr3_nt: TGTGCCAGCAGCACTACCAAAGGAAACACCATATATTTT
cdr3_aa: CASSTTKGNTIYF

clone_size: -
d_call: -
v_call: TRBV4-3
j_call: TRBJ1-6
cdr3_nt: TGCGCCAGCAGCCAAGAATTGAACAGGCGGATAAATAATTCACCCCTCCACTTT
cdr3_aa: CASSQELNRRINNSPLHF

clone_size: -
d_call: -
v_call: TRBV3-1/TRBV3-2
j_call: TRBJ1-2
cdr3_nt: TGTGCCAGCAGCGACAATACAGAGCTCTATGGCTACACCTTC
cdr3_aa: CASSDNTELYGYTF

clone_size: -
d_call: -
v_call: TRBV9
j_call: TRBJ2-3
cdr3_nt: TGTGCCAGCAGCGTAGTAGGGGCTTGGGGCACAGATACGCAGTATTTT
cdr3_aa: CASSVVGAWGTDTQYF

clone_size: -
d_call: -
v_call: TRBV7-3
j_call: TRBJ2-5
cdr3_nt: TGTGCCAGCAGCGCCAACCGAGAAGAGACCCAGTACTTC
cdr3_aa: CASSANREETQYF